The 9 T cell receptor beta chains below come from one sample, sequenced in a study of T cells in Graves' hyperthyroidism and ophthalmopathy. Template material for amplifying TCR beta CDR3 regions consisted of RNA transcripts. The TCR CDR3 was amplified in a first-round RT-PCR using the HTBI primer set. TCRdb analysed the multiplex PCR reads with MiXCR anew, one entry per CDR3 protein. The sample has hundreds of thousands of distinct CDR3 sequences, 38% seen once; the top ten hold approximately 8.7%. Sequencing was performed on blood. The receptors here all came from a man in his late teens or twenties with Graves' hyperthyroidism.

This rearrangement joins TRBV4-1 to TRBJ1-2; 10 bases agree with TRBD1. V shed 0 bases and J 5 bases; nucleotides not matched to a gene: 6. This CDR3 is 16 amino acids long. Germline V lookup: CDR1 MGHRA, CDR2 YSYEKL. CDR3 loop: CASSQDDRGLMYGYTF. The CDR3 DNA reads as TGCGCCAGCAGCCAAGATGACAGGGGGCTGATGTATGGCTACACCTTC.

DNA of the CDR3: TGCAGTGCTAGACAACAGGGGACTGGAAACACCATATATTTT. Amino acids: CSARQQGTGNTIYF. This chain connects TRBV20-1 to TRBJ1-3; 7 bases match TRBD1. With V trimmed by 2 bases and J by 2 bases, 3 bases remained unmatched. CDR3 length equals 14 residues. Germline V gene lookup returns CDR1 DFQATT and CDR2 SNEGSKA (reference sequence).

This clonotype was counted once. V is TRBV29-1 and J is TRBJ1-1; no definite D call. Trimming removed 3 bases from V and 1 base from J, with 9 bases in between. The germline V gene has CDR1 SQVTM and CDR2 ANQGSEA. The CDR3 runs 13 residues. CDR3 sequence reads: CSVEGRENTEAFF. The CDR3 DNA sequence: TGCAGCGTTGAGGGCCGGGAGAACACTGAAGCTTTCTTT.

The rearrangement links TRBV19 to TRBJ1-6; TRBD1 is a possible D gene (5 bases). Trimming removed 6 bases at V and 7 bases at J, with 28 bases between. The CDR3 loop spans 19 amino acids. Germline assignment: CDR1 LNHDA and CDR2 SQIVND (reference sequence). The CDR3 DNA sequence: TGTGCCAGTAGCCGTACCACGAGCCCCTACGAGGGGCCGAATTCACCCCTCCACTTT. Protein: CASSRTTSPYEGPNSPLHF.

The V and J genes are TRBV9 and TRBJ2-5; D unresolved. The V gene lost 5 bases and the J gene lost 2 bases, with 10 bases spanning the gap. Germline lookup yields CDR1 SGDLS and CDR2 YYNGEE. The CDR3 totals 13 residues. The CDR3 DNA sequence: TGTGCCAGCAGTGCACAGAGACAAGAGACCCAGTACTTC. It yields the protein CASSAQRQETQYF.

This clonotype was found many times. The CDR3 spells CSVRERGTDYGYTF. CDR3 bases: TGCAGCGTTCGGGAACGGGGGACAGACTATGGCTACACCTTC. The rearrangement links TRBV29-1 to TRBJ1-2; 7 bases line up with TRBD1. J gave up 3 bases and V 5 bases, and 9 bases lay outside the gene matches. Germline CDR1 reads SQVTM; CDR2 reads ANQGSEA. This CDR3 spans 14 amino acids.

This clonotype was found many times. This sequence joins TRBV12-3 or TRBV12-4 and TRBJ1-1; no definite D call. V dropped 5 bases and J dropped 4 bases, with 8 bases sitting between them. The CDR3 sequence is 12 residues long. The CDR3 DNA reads TGTGCCAGCAGTCGGGCCAGCACTGAAGCTTTCTTT. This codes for CASSRASTEAFF.

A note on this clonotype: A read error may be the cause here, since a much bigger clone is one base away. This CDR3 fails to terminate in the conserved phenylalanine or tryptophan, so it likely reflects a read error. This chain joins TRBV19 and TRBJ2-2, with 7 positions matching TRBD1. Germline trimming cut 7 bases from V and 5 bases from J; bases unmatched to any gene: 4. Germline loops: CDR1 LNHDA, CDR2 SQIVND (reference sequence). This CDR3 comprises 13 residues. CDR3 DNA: TGTGCCAGTACCCGACAGGGTACCGGGGAGCTGTTTTCT. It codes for CASTRQGTGELFS.

The CDR3 is CASSLVSGSRYEQYF. CDR3 bases: TGTGCCAGCAGCTTGGTAAGCGGGAGTAGATACGAGCAGTACTTC. The V gene is TRBV5-6, the J gene TRBJ2-7, with 8 positions matching TRBD2. V lost 0 bases to trimming and J lost 4 bases; unmatched junction nucleotides: 6. CDR3 length: 15 residues. Germline CDR1 and CDR2: SGHDT and YYEEEE. Looking up the rest from reference TRBV5-6 and TRBJ2-7 gives the full variable domain: DAGVTQSPTHLIKTRGQQVTLRCSPKSGHDTVSWYQQALGQGPQFIFQYYEEEERQRGNFPDRFSGHQFPNYSSELNVNALLLGDSALYLCASSLVSGSRYEQYFGPGTRLTVT.